A selection of T cell receptor beta chains follows, all from one sample in a study of metastatic and nonmetastatic thyroid tumors. TCRdb re-analyzed the PCR reads through MiXCR. The sample has over 10,000 clones; over 25% are singletons. Sequencing was done on a sample of tumor tissue. The receptors come from a female donor with papillary thyroid cancer or a benign thyroid nodule (not recorded which). Some clones in this sample may be carry-over from other donors' samples. Each CDR3 is given with its conserved first and last residue. D genes are given only for firm matches. Rows give clone size only sometimes, using once, few, many, or a class for an expanded clone.

D	V	size	J	DNA	CDR3
.	TRBV6-5	medium-sized	TRBJ2-7	TGTGCCAGCAGTTACTCCAGGGTTTACGAGCAGTACTTC	CASSYSRVYEQYF
TRBD1	TRBV6-1	few	TRBJ1-2	TGTGCCAGCAGCTCTTCGGGACAGGGGGACTATGGCTACACCTTC	CASSSSGQGDYGYTF
TRBD1	TRBV7-2	medium-sized	TRBJ1-3	TGTGCCAGCAGTTCGCAGGGGGCTGGTGGAAACACCATATATTTT	CASSSQGAGGNTIYF
.	TRBV12-3/TRBV12-4	few	TRBJ2-2	TGTGCCAGCAGCCAGGGGTCCGGGGAGCTGTTTTTT	CASSQGSGELFF
TRBD1	TRBV6-1	.	TRBJ2-7	TGTGCCAGCAGTGTATACAGGGGTTTATACGAGCAGTACTTC	CASSVYRGLYEQYF
.	TRBV27	few	TRBJ2-7	TGTGCCAGCAGTTTACAGGCGAGGTCCTACGAGCAGTACTTC	CASSLQARSYEQYF
.	TRBV6-5	.	TRBJ2-7	TGTGCCAGCATTTATGCAGAATCCTACGAGCAGTACTTC	CASIYAESYEQYF
.	TRBV6-1	few	TRBJ1-6	TGTGCCAGCAGTGAGGGAAAAGGTTTCTCCTATAATTCACCCCTCCACTTT	CASSEGKGFSYNSPLHF
TRBD1	TRBV28	many	TRBJ2-5	TGTGCCAGCAGGGGAGAGGGACAGGGGATAAAGACCCAGTACTTC	CASRGEGQGIKTQYF
TRBD2	TRBV28	few	TRBJ2-7	TGTGCCAGCAGCTCCGGGGGGGTACCCTTTGGTGCTTACGAGCAGTACTTC	CASSSGGVPFGAYEQYF
.	TRBV10-1	medium-sized	TRBJ2-1	TGCGCCAGCAGTGACCGCGGAGCTGAGCAGTTCTTC	CASSDRGAEQFF
.	TRBV7-8	.	TRBJ1-2	TGTGCCAGCAGCTTAGCGTTCGGGTCTGGTTACACCTTC	CASSLAFGSGYTF
.	TRBV27	few	TRBJ2-3	TGTGCCAGCGCCCACTCGACTAGTCAGTCCCCAGATACGCAGTATTTT	CASAHSTSQSPDTQYF
.	TRBV10-3	.	TRBJ1-1	TGTGCCATCAGTGGGACAAGGGGGAACACTGAAGCTTTCTTT	CAISGTRGNTEAFF
.	TRBV11-2	.	TRBJ1-5	TGTGCCAGCAGCGACACCGTGGCAAGGGCCCAGAGGCCCCAGCATTTT	CASSDTVARAQRPQHF
.	TRBV20-1	.	TRBJ2-7	TGCAGTGCCTCCCTTGGGCGGTGCACCTACGAGCAGTACTTC	CSASLGRCTYEQYF
.	TRBV5-8	.	TRBJ2-6	TGTGCCAGCAGCTTGGGAGAGGCCAACGTCCTGACTTTC	CASSLGEANVLTF
.	TRBV20-1	.	TRBJ2-7	TGCAGTTCTAGAGATTTTCTCGGCCTCTACCAGCAGTACTTC	CSSRDFLGLYQQYF
.	TRBV6-6	.	TRBJ2-1	TGTGCCAGCAGTTATAACGGGGTTTACAATGAGCAGTTCTTC	CASSYNGVYNEQFF
.	TRBV4-1	.	TRBJ2-1	TGCTCCAGCAGCCAACCCCGAAGCGGCAGCGGCTGGATCGAGATCTTC	CSSSQPRSGSGWIEIF
.	TRBV7-3	few	TRBJ2-1	TGTGCCAGCAGCTTTAGCGGCAATGAGCAGTTCTTC	CASSFSGNEQFF
.	TRBV6-1	few	TRBJ1-5	TGTGCCAGCAGTGTGCTGACTTCAAGGGAGCCCCAGCATTTT	CASSVLTSREPQHF
TRBD2	TRBV11-1	.	TRBJ2-3	TGTGCCAGCAGCTTAGCCGCGGTGGCTAGCGGGACGAGCACAGATACGCAGTATTTT	CASSLAAVASGTSTDTQYF
TRBD2	TRBV11-2	medium-sized	TRBJ2-7	TGTGCCAGCAGCTTGCGTAGGGGACTAGGCGAGCAGTACTTC	CASSLRRGLGEQYF
.	TRBV27	medium-sized	TRBJ2-2	TGTGCCAGCAGCGCAGCTCAGAACACCGGGGAGCTGTTTTTT	CASSAAQNTGELFF
.	TRBV30	.	TRBJ1-5	TGTGCCTGGAGTGTAGGGCCAGGGGATCGGAATCAGCCCCAGCATTTT	CAWSVGPGDRNQPQHF
TRBD1	TRBV29-1	.	TRBJ2-7	TGCAGCGTTGATTTCACGACAGGGCTGGGAGCGGATCAGTACTTC	CSVDFTTGLGADQYF
.	TRBV6-1	.	TRBJ1-2	TGTGCCATTAGCGGGACTCGGGTTTCGAGCTATGGCTACACCTTC	CAISGTRVSSYGYTF
TRBD2	TRBV27	.	TRBJ2-7	TGTGCCAGCAGCACCCGCGGGGGACTCTCCTACGAGCAGTACTTC	CASSTRGGLSYEQYF
TRBD1	TRBV6-1	many	TRBJ1-4	TGTGCCAGCAGCTCGACAGGGTACAGTGAAAAACTGTTTTTT	CASSSTGYSEKLFF
.	TRBV19	.	TRBJ2-7	TGTGCCAGTAATTCAGACGGGAATTACGAGCAGTACTTC	CASNSDGNYEQYF
TRBD2	TRBV7-8	.	TRBJ2-7	TGTGCCAGCAGCGGGGGGACTAGCGGGAGGGCCATATCTCGAGAGCAGTACTTC	CASSGGTSGRAISREQYF
.	TRBV28	.	TRBJ1-1	TGTGCCAGCAGGGAAATGAGGAACACTGAAGCTTTCTTT	CASREMRNTEAFF
.	TRBV18	.	TRBJ2-5	TGTGCCAGCTCACCACAGGAAGATACCCAGTACTTC	CASSPQEDTQYF
.	TRBV30	many	TRBJ1-1	TGTGCCTGGCTAAGGAACACTGAAGCTTTCTTT	CAWLRNTEAFF
.	TRBV11-2	.	TRBJ2-7	TGTGCCAGCAGCTTAGATTCCACCTACGAGCAGTACTTC	CASSLDSTYEQYF
.	TRBV5-1	.	TRBJ2-2	TGCGCCAGCAGCTTGGATTCGGGCTACGCCGGGGAGCTGTTTTTT	CASSLDSGYAGELFF
.	TRBV28	few	TRBJ1-2	TGTGCCAGCAGCCTCGGGACATTGCGTACTGGGGGCTACACCTTC	CASSLGTLRTGGYTF
TRBD2	TRBV25-1	.	TRBJ2-1	TGTGCCAGCAGTTACCCAACTAGCGGGAGGGCGTACAATGAGCAGTTCTTC	CASSYPTSGRAYNEQFF
.	TRBV6-1	.	TRBJ2-7	TGTGCCAGCAGCGAGTCCTACGAGCAGTACTTC	CASSESYEQYF
.	TRBV5-1	few	TRBJ2-7	TGCGCCAGCAGCGGAAGGGGCCCGAGATACGAGCAGTACTTC	CASSGRGPRYEQYF
TRBD2	TRBV9	many	TRBJ2-1	TGTGCCAGCAGCGTATTTGGGACTAGCGGGAGGTTTGGGGATGAGCAGTTCTTC	CASSVFGTSGRFGDEQFF
TRBD2	TRBV9	.	TRBJ2-7	TGTGCCAGCAGCCTCCGGGGTAGCGGGAGCTCCTACGAGCAGTACTTC	CASSLRGSGSSYEQYF
.	TRBV5-1	medium-sized	TRBJ1-1	TGCGCCAGCAGCATTCAGGGTCGGAACACTGAAGCTTTCTTT	CASSIQGRNTEAFF
TRBD1	TRBV30	.	TRBJ1-1	TGTGCCTGGAGTGGGACCGGGACAGGGGGCCTCGAAGCTTTCTTT	CAWSGTGTGGLEAFF